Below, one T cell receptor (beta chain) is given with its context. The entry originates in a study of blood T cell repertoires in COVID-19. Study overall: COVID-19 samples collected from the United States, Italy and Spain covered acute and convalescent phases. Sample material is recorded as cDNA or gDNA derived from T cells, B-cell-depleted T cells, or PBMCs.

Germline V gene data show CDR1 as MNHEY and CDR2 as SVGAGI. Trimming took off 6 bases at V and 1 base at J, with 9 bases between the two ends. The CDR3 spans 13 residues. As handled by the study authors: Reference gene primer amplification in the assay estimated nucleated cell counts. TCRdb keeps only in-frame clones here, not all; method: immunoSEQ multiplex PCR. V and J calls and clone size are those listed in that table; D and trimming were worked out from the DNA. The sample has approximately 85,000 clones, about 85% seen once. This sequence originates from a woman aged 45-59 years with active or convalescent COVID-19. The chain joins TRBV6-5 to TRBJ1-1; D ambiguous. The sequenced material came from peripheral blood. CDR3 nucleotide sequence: TGTGCCAGCAGGGATCGGAGGAACACTGAAGCTTTCTTT. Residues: CASRDRRNTEAFF.